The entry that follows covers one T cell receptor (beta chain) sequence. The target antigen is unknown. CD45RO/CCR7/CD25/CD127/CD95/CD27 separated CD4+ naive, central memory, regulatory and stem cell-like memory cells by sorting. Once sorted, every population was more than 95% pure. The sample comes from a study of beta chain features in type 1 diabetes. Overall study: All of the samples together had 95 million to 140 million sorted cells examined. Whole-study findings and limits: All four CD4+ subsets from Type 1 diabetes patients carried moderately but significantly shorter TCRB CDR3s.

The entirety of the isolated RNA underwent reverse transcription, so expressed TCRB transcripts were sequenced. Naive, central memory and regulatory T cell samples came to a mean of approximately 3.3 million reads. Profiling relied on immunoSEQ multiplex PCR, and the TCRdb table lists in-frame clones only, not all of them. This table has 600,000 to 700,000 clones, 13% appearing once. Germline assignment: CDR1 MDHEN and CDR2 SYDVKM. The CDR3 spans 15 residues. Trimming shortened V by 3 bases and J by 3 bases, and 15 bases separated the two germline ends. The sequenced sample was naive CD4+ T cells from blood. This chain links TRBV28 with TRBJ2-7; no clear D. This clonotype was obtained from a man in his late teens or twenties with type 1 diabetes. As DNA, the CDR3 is TGTGCCAGCAGTTTGCCTACGCCCCCAGGCTACGAGCAGTACTTC. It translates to CASSLPTPPGYEQYF. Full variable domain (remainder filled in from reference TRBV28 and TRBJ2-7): DVKVTQSSRYLVKRTGEKVFLECVQDMDHENMFWYRQDPGLGLRLIYFSYDVKMKEKGDIPEGYSVSREKKERFSLILESASTNQTSMYLCASSLPTPPGYEQYFGPGTRLTVT.